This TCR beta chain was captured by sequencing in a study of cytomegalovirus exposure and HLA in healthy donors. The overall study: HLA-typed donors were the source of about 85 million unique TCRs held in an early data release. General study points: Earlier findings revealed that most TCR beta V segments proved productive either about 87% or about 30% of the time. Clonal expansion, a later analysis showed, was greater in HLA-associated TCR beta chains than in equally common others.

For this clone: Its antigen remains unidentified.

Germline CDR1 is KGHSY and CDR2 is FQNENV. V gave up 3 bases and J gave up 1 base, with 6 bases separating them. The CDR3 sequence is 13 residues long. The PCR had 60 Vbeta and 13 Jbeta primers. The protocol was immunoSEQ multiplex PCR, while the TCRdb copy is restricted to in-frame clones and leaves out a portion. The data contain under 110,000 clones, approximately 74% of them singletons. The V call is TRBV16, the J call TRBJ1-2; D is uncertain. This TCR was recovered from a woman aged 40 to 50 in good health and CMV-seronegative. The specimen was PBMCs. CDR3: CASSQSNNYGYTF. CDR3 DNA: TGTGCCAGCAGCCAGAGTAATAACTATGGCTACACCTTC.